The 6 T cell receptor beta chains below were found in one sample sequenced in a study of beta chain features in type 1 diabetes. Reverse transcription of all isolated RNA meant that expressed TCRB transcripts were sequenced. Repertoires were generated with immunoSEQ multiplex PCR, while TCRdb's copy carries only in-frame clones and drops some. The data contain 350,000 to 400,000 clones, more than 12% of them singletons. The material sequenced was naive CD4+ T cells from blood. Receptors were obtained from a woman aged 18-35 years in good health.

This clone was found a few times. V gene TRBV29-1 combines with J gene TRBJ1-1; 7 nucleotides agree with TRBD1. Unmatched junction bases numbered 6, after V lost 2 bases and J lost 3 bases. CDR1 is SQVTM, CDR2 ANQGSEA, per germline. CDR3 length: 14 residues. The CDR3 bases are TGCAGCGTTGAATCCCGGACAGGCGACACTGAAGCTTTCTTT. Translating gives CSVESRTGDTEAFF.

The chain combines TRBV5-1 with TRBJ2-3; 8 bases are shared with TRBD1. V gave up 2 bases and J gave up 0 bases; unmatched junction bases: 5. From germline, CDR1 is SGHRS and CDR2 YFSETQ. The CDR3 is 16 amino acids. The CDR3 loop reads CASSLPRTGSTDTQYF. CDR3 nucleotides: TGCGCCAGCAGCTTACCCCGGACAGGGAGCACAGATACGCAGTATTTT.

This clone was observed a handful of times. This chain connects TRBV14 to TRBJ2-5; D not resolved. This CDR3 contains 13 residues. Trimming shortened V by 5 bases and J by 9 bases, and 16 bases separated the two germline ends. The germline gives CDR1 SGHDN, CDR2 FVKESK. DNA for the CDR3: TGTGCCAGCAGCGGAAAGCAGCGAAGGCCCCAGTACTTC. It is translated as CASSGKQRRPQYF.

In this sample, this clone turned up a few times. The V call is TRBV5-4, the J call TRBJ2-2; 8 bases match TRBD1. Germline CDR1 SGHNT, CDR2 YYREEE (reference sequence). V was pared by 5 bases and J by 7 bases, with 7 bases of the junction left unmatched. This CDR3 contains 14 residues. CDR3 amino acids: CASSFQGAGGELFF. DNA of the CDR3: TGTGCCAGCAGTTTCCAGGGGGCCGGCGGGGAGCTGTTTTTT. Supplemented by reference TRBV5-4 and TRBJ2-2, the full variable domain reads ETGVTQSPTHLIKTRGQQVTLRCSSQSGHNTVSWYQQALGQGPQFIFQYYREEENGRGNFPPRFSGLQFPNYSSELNVNALELDDSALYLCASSFQGAGGELFFGEGSRLTVL.

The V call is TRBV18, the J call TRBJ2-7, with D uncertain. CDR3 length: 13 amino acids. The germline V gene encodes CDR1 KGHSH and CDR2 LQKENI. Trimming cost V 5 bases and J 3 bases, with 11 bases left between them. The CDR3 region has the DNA TGTGCCAGCTCATTCCCTACCAACTACGAGCAGTACTTC. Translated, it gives CASSFPTNYEQYF.

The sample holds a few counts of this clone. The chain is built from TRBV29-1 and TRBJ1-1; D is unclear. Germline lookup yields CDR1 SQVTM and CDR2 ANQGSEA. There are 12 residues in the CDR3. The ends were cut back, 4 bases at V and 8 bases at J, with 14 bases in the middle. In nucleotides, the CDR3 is TGCAGCGTTGCTAAAACTTATGAAGAAGCTTTCTTT. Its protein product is CSVAKTYEEAFF.